A single count supports the clone carrying this TCR beta chain. Participants were aged about 18 to 90 years from approximately 23 US areas. The data belong to a study of blood T cell repertoires in COVID-19. Study in general: T cells, B-cell-depleted T cells, or PBMCs provided the cDNA or gDNA that served as material.

Sequenced by immunoSEQ multiplex PCR; TCRdb stores in-frame clones only, minus some. The sample consists of fewer than 350,000 clones, roughly 93% of them appearing once. Germline CDR1 and CDR2: ENHRY and SYGVKD. The CDR3 has 13 amino acids. V lost 5 bases to trimming and J lost 8 bases, with 12 bases between them. The sequencing sample was made of PBMCs or T cells enriched from blood (not recorded which). This rearrangement joins TRBV10-3 to TRBJ1-4, with no clear D. The origin of this receptor is a woman in her thirties or forties with acute COVID-19. CDR3 sequence: CAISRLQKEKLFF. The DNA for the CDR3 is TGTGCCATCAGTCGCCTTCAGAAGGAAAAACTGTTTTTT.